This passage covers 8 T cell receptor beta chains from one sample sequenced in a study of shared clonotypes between healthy human individuals. The data were produced by immunoSEQ multiplex PCR, yet TCRdb's version contains in-frame clones alone and is incomplete. The sample contains about 1.5 million clones, around 98% of which appear only once. Sequencing was carried out using naive CD4+ T cells sorted from blood. Subset specified: CD45RA+ positively selected. The receptors shown here come from a man aged 30-40 years in good health.

The V call is TRBV6-5, the J call TRBJ2-3; TRBD2 might be the D (5 bases). V was shortened by 5 bases and J by 0 bases, with 12 bases between the two germline ends. The CDR3 is made up of 15 amino acids. Germline values: CDR1 MNHEY, CDR2 SVGAGI. The CDR3 bases are TGTGCCAGCAGTGCGACTATCACTAGCACAGATACGCAGTATTTT. Its translation is CASSATITSTDTQYF.

The chain joins TRBV19 to TRBJ2-6; D is possibly TRBD2 (5 bases). The CDR3 runs to 15 residues. Trimming cost V 4 bases and J 0 bases, with 7 bases left between them. The germline CDR1 and CDR2 sequences are LNHDA and SQIVND (reference sequence). The CDR3 reads CASSTTSSGANVLTF. The CDR3 DNA is TGTGCCAGTAGTACTACTAGCTCTGGGGCCAACGTCCTGACTTTC.

The chain combines TRBV5-1 with TRBJ2-5, with TRBD1 matching 7 bases. V gave up 0 bases and J gave up 4 bases; unmatched junction bases: 12. Per germline, CDR1 SGHRS and CDR2 YFSETQ. The CDR3 extends over 17 amino acids. Here the CDR3 DNA reads TGCGCCAGCAGCTTGGGGACCGGGACAGCCATTCGAGAGACCCAGTACTTC. This encodes CASSLGTGTAIRETQYF.

The rearrangement uses TRBV7-6 and TRBJ2-1, with a tentative D call TRBD2 (5 bases). Germline CDR1 SGHVS, CDR2 FNYEAQ. Trimming pared 1 base from V and 12 bases from J, leaving 19 bases between. The CDR3 loop spans 15 amino acids. The CDR3 region is CASSLVGLIETGQFF. The CDR3 DNA reads TGTGCCAGCAGCTTAGTCGGACTCATAGAGACGGGGCAGTTCTTC.

The chain carries TRBV29-1 and TRBJ2-3; D may be TRBD1 or TRBD2 (6 bases each). The CDR3 loop spans 12 amino acids. Trimming took 5 bases from V and 3 from J, leaving 9 bases between them. CDR1 is SQVTM, CDR2 ANQGSEA, per germline. In nucleotides, the CDR3 is TGCAGCGTTTTAGGGGGGACAGATACGCAGTATTTT. Its protein product is CSVLGGTDTQYF.

The chain uses TRBV5-4 and TRBJ2-7; possible D gene TRBD1, 5 bases. The germline V gene encodes CDR1 SGHNT and CDR2 YYREEE (reference sequence). V was trimmed by 1 base and J by 5 bases, leaving 19 bases between them. This CDR3 is 16 amino acids long. The CDR3 reads CASSLSPAARGNEQYF. DNA for the CDR3: TGTGCCAGCAGCTTGTCCCCGGCGGCTAGGGGTAACGAGCAGTACTTC.

V is TRBV10-1 and J is TRBJ2-2; D is ambiguous. Deletions cut 2 bases from V and 2 bases from J, with 12 bases between. Germline V lookup: CDR1 WNHNN, CDR2 SYGVQD (reference sequence). This CDR3 spans 16 amino acids. In DNA, the CDR3 is TGCGCCAGCAGTGAGGCGGTCCCCCCTAACACCGGGGAGCTGTTTTTT. Protein product: CASSEAVPPNTGELFF.

This clone has only one observation. V and J are TRBV7-2 and TRBJ2-1; 8 nucleotides agree with TRBD2. This CDR3 is 17 amino acids long. V trimming: 5 bases; J trimming: 0 bases; junction bases outside the gene matches: 9. Germline CDR1 and CDR2: SGHTA and FQGNSA. The CDR3 DNA reads as TGTGCCAGCAGCGTACCCAAAAGCGGGAGCTCCTACAATGAGCAGTTCTTC. Translating it yields CASSVPKSGSSYNEQFF.